The sequence of this TCR beta chain was determined in a study of shared T cell receptors in the human thymus. V dropped 3 bases and J dropped 4 bases, with 19 bases sitting between them. The germline CDR1 and CDR2 sequences are SGHDT and YYEEEE. CDR3 length: 17 residues. Method: immunoSEQ multiplex PCR; TCRdb's copy keeps in-frame clones and lacks some. The sample has some 760,000 clones; 70% to 90% are singletons. This sample also appeared in a second study, on human thymus T cells.

The sequenced material came from thymocytes. This chain uses TRBV5-6 with TRBJ1-4; the D gene is possibly TRBD1 (6 bases). This receptor was identified in a girl less than two years old with a congenital heart defect. CDR3 protein: CASSWGGPGFGNEKLFF. CDR3 bases: TGTGCCAGCAGCTGGGGGGGCCCTGGGTTTGGTAATGAAAAACTGTTTTTT.